A few counts support the clone carrying this T cell receptor beta chain. The CDR3 contains 13 residues. CDR1 SGHDT and CDR2 YYEEEE come from the germline V gene. The V and J ends lost 7 bases and 5 bases respectively, with 15 bases between them. Each CDR3 protein gets one entry after TCRdb re-called the 5' RACE reads with MiXCR. This table holds around 530,000 distinct CDR3 sequences, approximately 16% found once. The entry originates in a study of identical twins. This same sample was also part of a study on yellow fever vaccine responses in identical twins.

This receptor was obtained from a woman under 30 in good health. The specimen was CD4+ T cells sorted from blood. The chain employs TRBV5-6 and TRBJ2-5; D remains unclear. The CDR3 DNA follows: TGTGCCAGCGGGCCTCGGGTTCGGGAGACCCAGTACTTC. This sequence encodes CASGPRVRETQYF. Variable domain in full (rest from reference TRBV5-6 and TRBJ2-5): DAGVTQSPTHLIKTRGQQVTLRCSPKSGHDTVSWYQQALGQGPQFIFQYYEEEERQRGNFPDRFSGHQFPNYSSELNVNALLLGDSALYLCASGPRVRETQYFGPGTRLLVL.